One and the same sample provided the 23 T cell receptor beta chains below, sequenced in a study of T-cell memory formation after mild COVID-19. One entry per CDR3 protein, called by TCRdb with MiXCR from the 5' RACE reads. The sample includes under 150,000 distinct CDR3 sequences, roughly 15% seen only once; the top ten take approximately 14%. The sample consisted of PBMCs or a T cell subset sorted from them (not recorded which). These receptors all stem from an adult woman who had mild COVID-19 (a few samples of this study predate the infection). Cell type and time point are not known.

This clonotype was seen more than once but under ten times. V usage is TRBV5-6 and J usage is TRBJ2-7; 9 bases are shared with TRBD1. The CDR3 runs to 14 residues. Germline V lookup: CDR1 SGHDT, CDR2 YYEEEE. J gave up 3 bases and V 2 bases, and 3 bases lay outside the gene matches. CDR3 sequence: CASSFGTGRYEQYF. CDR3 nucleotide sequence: TGTGCCAGCAGCTTCGGGACAGGGCGCTACGAGCAGTACTTC.

CDR3 region: CASSESRGLGTGELFF. CDR3 in DNA: TGTGCCAGCAGTGAATCGAGGGGCTTAGGCACCGGGGAGCTGTTTTTT. The rearrangement joins TRBV25-1 to TRBJ2-2; D could derive from TRBD1 or TRBD2 (5 bases each). The CDR3 sequence is 16 residues long. Germline CDR1 is MGHDK and CDR2 is SYGVNS. V lost 1 base, J lost 4 bases, and 13 bases lay in between.

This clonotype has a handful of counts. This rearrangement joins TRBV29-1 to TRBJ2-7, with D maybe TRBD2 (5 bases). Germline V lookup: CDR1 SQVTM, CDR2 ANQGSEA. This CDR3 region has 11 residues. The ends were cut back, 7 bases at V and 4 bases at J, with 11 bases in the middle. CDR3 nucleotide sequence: TGCAGCGCCTCGACGGGGTACGAGCAGTACTTC. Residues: CSASTGYEQYF.

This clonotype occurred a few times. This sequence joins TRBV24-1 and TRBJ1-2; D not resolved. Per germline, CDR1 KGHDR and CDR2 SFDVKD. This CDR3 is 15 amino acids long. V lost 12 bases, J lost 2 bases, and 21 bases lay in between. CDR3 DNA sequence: TGTGCCGCAAGTTCGTCCGATACAGAAAACTATGGCTACACCTTC. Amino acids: CAASSSDTENYGYTF.

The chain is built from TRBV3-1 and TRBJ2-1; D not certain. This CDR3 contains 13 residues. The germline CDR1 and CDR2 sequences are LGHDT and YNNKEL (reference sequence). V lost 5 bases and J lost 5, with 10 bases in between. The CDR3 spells CASSRSEDNEQFF. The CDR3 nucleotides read TGTGCCAGCAGCAGAAGCGAGGACAATGAGCAGTTCTTC.

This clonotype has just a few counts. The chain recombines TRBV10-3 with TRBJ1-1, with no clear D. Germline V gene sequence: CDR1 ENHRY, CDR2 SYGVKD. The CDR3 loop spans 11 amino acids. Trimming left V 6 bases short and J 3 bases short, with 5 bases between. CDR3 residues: CAISSDTEAFF. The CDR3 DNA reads TGTGCCATCAGCTCTGACACTGAAGCTTTCTTT.

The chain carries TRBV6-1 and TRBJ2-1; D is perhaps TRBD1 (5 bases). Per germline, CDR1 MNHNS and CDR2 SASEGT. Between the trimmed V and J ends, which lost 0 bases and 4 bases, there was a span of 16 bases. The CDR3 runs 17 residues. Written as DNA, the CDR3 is TGTGCCAGCAGTGAAGCCTTCTTAGGGGCTCGTTACAATGAGCAGTTCTTC. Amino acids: CASSEAFLGARYNEQFF.

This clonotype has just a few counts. CDR3 sequence (DNA): TGTGCCAGCAGTTACGGACAGGCGACTAACTATGGCTACACCTTC. Translating it yields CASSYGQATNYGYTF. The chain has TRBV6-6 and TRBJ1-2; 7 nucleotides line up with TRBD1. The junction had 3 bases not matched to a gene; V was cut back by 2 bases and J by 0 bases. The germline CDR1 and CDR2 sequences are MNHNY and SVGAGI (reference sequence). The CDR3 is made up of 15 amino acids.

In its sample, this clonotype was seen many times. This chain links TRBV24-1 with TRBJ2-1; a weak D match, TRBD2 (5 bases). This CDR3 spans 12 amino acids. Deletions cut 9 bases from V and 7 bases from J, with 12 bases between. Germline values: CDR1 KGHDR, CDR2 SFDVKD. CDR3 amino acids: CATSQTGNEQFF. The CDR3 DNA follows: TGTGCCACCTCCCAGACGGGGAATGAGCAGTTCTTC.

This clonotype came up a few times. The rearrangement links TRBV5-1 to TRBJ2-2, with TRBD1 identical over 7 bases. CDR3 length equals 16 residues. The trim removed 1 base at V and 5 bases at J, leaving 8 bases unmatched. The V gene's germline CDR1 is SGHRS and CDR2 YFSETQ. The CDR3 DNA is TGCGCCAGCAGCTTGTTACAGGGGAGCCGAACCGGGGAGCTGTTTTTT. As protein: CASSLLQGSRTGELFF.

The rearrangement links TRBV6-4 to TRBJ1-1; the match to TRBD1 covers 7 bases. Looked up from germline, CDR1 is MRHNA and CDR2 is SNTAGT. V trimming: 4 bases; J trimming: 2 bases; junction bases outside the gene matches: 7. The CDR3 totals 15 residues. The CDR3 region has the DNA TGTGCCAGCAGTGCGATGACAGGGTCCAACACTGAAGCTTTCTTT. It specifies CASSAMTGSNTEAFF.

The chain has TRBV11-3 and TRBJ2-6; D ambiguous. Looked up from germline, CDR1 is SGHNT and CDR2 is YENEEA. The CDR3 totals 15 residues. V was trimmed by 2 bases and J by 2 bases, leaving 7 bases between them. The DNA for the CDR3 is TGTGCCAGCAGCTTAATGGGGACTGGGGCCAACGTCCTGACTTTC. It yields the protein CASSLMGTGANVLTF. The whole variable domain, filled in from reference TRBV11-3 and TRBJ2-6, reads EAGVVQSPRYKIIEKKQPVAFWCNPISGHNTLYWYLQNLGQGPELLIRYENEEAVDDSQLPKDRFSAERLKGVDSTLKIQPAELGDSAVYLCASSLMGTGANVLTFGAGSRLTVL.

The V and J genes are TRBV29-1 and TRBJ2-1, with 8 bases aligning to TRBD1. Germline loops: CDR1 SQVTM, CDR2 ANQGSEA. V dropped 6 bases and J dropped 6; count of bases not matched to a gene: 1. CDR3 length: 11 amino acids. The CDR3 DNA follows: TGCAGCGTGGACAGGGCCAATGAGCAGTTCTTC. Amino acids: CSVDRANEQFF.

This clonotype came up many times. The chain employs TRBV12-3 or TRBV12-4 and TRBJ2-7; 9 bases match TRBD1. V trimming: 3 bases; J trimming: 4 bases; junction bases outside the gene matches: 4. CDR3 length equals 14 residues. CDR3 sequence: CASSLGDRVYEQYF. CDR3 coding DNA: TGTGCCAGCAGTTTGGGGGACAGGGTTTACGAGCAGTACTTC.

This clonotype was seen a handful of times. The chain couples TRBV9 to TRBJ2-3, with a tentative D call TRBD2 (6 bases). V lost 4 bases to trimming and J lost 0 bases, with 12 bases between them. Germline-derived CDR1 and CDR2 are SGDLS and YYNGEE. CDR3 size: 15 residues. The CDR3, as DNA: TGTGCCAGCAGCCCACAGCGGGTGAGCACAGATACGCAGTATTTT. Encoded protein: CASSPQRVSTDTQYF.

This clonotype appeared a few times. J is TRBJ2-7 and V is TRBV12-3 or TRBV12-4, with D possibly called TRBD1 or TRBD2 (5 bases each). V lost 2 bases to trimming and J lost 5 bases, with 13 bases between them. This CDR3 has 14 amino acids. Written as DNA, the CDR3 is TGTGCCAGCAGTTTAACGGGACGTAAGAACGAGCAGTACTTC. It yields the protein CASSLTGRKNEQYF.

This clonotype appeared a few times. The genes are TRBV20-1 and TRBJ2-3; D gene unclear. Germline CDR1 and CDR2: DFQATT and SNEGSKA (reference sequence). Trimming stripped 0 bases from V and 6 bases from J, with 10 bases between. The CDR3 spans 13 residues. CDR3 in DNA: TGCAGTGCTAGAGACGGTTCTCGGGATACGCAGTATTTT. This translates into CSARDGSRDTQYF.

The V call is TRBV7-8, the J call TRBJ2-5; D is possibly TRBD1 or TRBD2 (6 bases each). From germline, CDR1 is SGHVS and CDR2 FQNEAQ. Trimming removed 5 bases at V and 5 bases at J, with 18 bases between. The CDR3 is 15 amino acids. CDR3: CASSLYREDWETQYF. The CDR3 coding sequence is TGTGCCAGCAGCCTATACAGGGAGGATTGGGAGACCCAGTACTTC.

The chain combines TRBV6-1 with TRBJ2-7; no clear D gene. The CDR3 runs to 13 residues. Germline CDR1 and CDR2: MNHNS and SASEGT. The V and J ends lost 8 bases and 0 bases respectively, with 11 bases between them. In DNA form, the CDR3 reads TGTGCCAGCCGGGTCGGACCCTCCTACGAGCAGTACTTC. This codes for CASRVGPSYEQYF.

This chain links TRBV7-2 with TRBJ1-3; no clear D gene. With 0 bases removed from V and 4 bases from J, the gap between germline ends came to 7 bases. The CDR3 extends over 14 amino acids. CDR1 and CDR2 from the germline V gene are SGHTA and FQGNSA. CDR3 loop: CASSLARQGNTIYF. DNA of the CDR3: TGTGCCAGCAGCTTAGCCCGCCAGGGAAACACCATATATTTT.

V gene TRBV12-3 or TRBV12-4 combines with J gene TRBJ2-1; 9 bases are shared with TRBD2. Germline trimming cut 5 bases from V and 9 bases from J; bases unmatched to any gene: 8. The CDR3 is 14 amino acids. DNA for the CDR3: TGTGCCAGCAGTCTGGGACTAGCAGGCATTGAGCAGTTCTTC. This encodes CASSLGLAGIEQFF.

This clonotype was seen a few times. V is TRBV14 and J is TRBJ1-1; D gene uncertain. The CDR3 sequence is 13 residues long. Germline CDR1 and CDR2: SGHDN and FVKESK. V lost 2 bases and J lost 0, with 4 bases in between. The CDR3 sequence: CASSQNLNTEAFF. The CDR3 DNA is TGTGCCAGCAGCCAAAACCTGAACACTGAAGCTTTCTTT.

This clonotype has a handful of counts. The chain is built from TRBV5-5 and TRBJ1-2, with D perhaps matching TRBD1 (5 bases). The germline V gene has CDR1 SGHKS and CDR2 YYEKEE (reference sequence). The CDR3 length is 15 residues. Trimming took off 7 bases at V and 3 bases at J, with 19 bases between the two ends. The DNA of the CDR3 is TGTGCCAGCGCCGAAGGGGACTCTACGGACTATGGCTACACCTTC. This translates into CASAEGDSTDYGYTF.